The rows below give T cell receptor beta chains drawn from one sample of a study of cytomegalovirus exposure and HLA in healthy donors. The assay was immunoSEQ multiplex PCR, and TCRdb's table has in-frame clones only and misses some. This table has around 160,000 clones, about 88% appearing once. Sequencing was performed on PBMCs. These TCRs come from a man between 18 and 29 years old in good health and CMV-seronegative. CDR3s include the opening cysteine and the closing phenylalanine or tryptophan. The D gene is left open where the match is weak. Only part of the rows carry a size: once, few, many, or a class if the clone is expanded.

V: TRBV11-3
size: NA
D: NA
J: TRBJ2-7
DNA: TGTGCCAGCAGCTTATCTCGCGGGAAGGTAGGGTCCTTCAGCTACGAGCAGTACTTC
CDR3: CASSLSRGKVGSFSYEQYF

V: TRBV4-2
size: NA
D: TRBD1
J: TRBJ1-5
DNA: TGTGCCAGCAGCCTAGACAGGGAGGGGATAAAGCCCCAGCATTTT
CDR3: CASSLDREGIKPQHF

V: TRBV10-3
size: NA
D: TRBD1
J: TRBJ1-2
DNA: TGTGCCATCAGAGCAGGGGGTTACAACTATGGCTACACCTTC
CDR3: CAIRAGGYNYGYTF

V: TRBV2
size: NA
D: NA
J: TRBJ2-1
DNA: TGTGCCAGCGGCGCCTTAGCGGAGTTTAATGAGCAGTTCTTC
CDR3: CASGALAEFNEQFF

V: TRBV14
size: NA
D: TRBD1
J: TRBJ2-7
DNA: TGTGCCAGCAGCCAACTGGACAGGCCCTACGAGCAGTACTTC
CDR3: CASSQLDRPYEQYF

V: TRBV5-1
size: once
D: TRBD1
J: TRBJ2-3
DNA: TGCGCCAGCAGCCCAGGACAGGAGACAGATACGCAGTATTTT
CDR3: CASSPGQETDTQYF

V: TRBV13
size: once
D: TRBD2
J: TRBJ2-1
DNA: TGTGCCAGCAGTCCCGGCGGGGGAAGCTCCTACAATGAGCAGTTCTTC
CDR3: CASSPGGGSSYNEQFF

V: TRBV27
size: NA
D: NA
J: TRBJ1-5
DNA: TGTGCCAGCAGCCCGGGCAATCAGCCCCAGCATTTT
CDR3: CASSPGNQPQHF

V: TRBV13
size: NA
D: TRBD2
J: TRBJ2-1
DNA: TGTGCCAGCAGCCTAGGGACTAGCGGCTACAATGAGCAGTTCTTC
CDR3: CASSLGTSGYNEQFF

V: TRBV7-6
size: few
D: NA
J: TRBJ1-5
DNA: TGTGCCAGCAGCGGGGGGTATAATCAGCCCCAGCATTTT
CDR3: CASSGGYNQPQHF

V: TRBV28
size: NA
D: NA
J: TRBJ1-5
DNA: TGTGCCAGCAGTTTAAGGGGTAATAGCAATCAGCCCCAGCATTTT
CDR3: CASSLRGNSNQPQHF

V: TRBV29-1
size: NA
D: NA
J: TRBJ1-1
DNA: TGCAGCGTTGTTAGGGACATAGAGGCTTTCTTT
CDR3: CSVVRDIEAFF

V: TRBV27
size: NA
D: NA
J: TRBJ2-4
DNA: TGTGCCAGCAGCGAAGGTCGTTCGGGAGCCAAAAACATTCAGTACTTC
CDR3: CASSEGRSGAKNIQYF

V: TRBV18
size: NA
D: NA
J: TRBJ2-5
DNA: TGTGCCAGCTCACCCCGTCACGGGTTAGAGGAGACCCAGTACTTC
CDR3: CASSPRHGLEETQYF

V: TRBV11-2
size: NA
D: TRBD1
J: TRBJ1-3
DNA: TGTGCCAGCAGCAGAATAAAAGGGGGCCTCGGTGGAAACACCATATATTTT
CDR3: CASSRIKGGLGGNTIYF

V: TRBV5-1
size: NA
D: TRBD2
J: TRBJ2-3
DNA: TGCGCCAGTCGGGGGGGCGATGGCACAGATACGCAGTATTTT
CDR3: CASRGGDGTDTQYF

V: TRBV4-2
size: NA
D: NA
J: TRBJ2-3
DNA: TGTGCCAGCACCCAAAGCCGTAATCTGGGCACAGATACGCAGTATTTT
CDR3: CASTQSRNLGTDTQYF

V: TRBV7-9
size: NA
D: TRBD2
J: TRBJ2-7
DNA: TGTGCCAGCAGCAAAGCCAGCGGGGGGATCTACGAGCAGTACTTC
CDR3: CASSKASGGIYEQYF

V: TRBV28
size: NA
D: TRBD1
J: TRBJ1-6
DNA: TGTGCCAGCAGTTTATTGACAGGGGGCGGATCACCCCTCCACTTT
CDR3: CASSLLTGGGSPLHF

V: TRBV29-1
size: NA
D: NA
J: TRBJ2-7
DNA: TGCAGCGTTGAAGAGGCAGGGAAGAAGCAGTACTTC
CDR3: CSVEEAGKKQYF

V: TRBV5-1
size: NA
D: TRBD1
J: TRBJ1-4
DNA: TGCGCCAGCAGCTTGGGGGACAGGGTGAGAGCTAATGAAAAACTGTTTTTT
CDR3: CASSLGDRVRANEKLFF

V: TRBV28
size: NA
D: NA
J: TRBJ1-1
DNA: TGTGCCAGCAGACCCTGGGCCCGGAACACTGAAGCTTTCTTT
CDR3: CASRPWARNTEAFF

V: TRBV4-1
size: NA
D: NA
J: TRBJ1-3
DNA: TGCGCCAGCAGCCATCCCCCAGACAGGGGAAACACCATATATTTT
CDR3: CASSHPPDRGNTIYF

V: TRBV25-1
size: NA
D: NA
J: TRBJ1-1
DNA: TGTGCCAGCAGTGAACAGGGGCTTGTCACTGAAGCTTTCTTT
CDR3: CASSEQGLVTEAFF

V: TRBV28
size: NA
D: NA
J: TRBJ2-1
DNA: TGTGCCAGCGGGGATCCCTCGGGATACAATGAGCAGTTCTTC
CDR3: CASGDPSGYNEQFF

V: TRBV5-6
size: NA
D: TRBD1
J: TRBJ2-1
DNA: TGTGCCAGCAGCAGAACACAGGGGTCTCGGGATGAGCAGTTCTTC
CDR3: CASSRTQGSRDEQFF

V: TRBV6-1
size: NA
D: NA
J: TRBJ2-3
DNA: TGTGCCAGCAGTCAGACAGGCAGAGATACGCAGTATTTT
CDR3: CASSQTGRDTQYF

V: TRBV28
size: NA
D: NA
J: TRBJ1-2
DNA: TGTGCCACCCCTGGGCAGAACTATGGCTACACCTTC
CDR3: CATPGQNYGYTF

V: TRBV5-1
size: NA
D: NA
J: TRBJ2-6
DNA: TGCGCCAGCAGTGGCAGGGAAAAAGCTGGGGCCAACGTCCTGACTTTC
CDR3: CASSGREKAGANVLTF

V: TRBV13
size: NA
D: TRBD1
J: TRBJ2-2
DNA: TGTGCCAGCAGCTCCCAAACAGACAGGGGACGGACCGGGGAGCTGTTTTTT
CDR3: CASSSQTDRGRTGELFF

V: TRBV27
size: NA
D: TRBD2
J: TRBJ2-3
DNA: TGTGCGACAACGGGAGATACTAGCGGAACAGATACGCAGTATTTT
CDR3: CATTGDTSGTDTQYF

V: TRBV6-4
size: NA
D: NA
J: TRBJ2-2
DNA: TGTGCCAGCAGTGAGTGGCAGGGGAGCACCGGGGAGCTGTTTTTT
CDR3: CASSEWQGSTGELFF

V: TRBV15
size: NA
D: TRBD1
J: TRBJ2-5
DNA: TGTGCCACCAGCAGTGTAAGGACAGGGTGGTGGACCCAGTACTTC
CDR3: CATSSVRTGWWTQYF

V: TRBV28
size: NA
D: NA
J: TRBJ1-1
DNA: TGTGCCAGCAGTTTAAGGGGTACGTACACTGAAGCTTTCTTT
CDR3: CASSLRGTYTEAFF

V: TRBV19
size: NA
D: NA
J: TRBJ2-1
DNA: TGTGCCAGTAGTATTCGATCTAGCACCGGGCAGTTCTTC
CDR3: CASSIRSSTGQFF

V: TRBV5-1
size: NA
D: TRBD2
J: TRBJ2-7
DNA: TGCGCCAGCAGCTTGGTGGGAGGGTCCTCCTACGAGCAGTACTTC
CDR3: CASSLVGGSSYEQYF

V: TRBV18
size: once
D: TRBD1
J: TRBJ2-6
DNA: TGTGCCAGCTCCCCCCTCAGGACAGGGACCTCTGGGGCCAACGTCCTGACTTTC
CDR3: CASSPLRTGTSGANVLTF

V: TRBV13
size: NA
D: NA
J: TRBJ1-5
DNA: TGTGCCAGCAGCTTAGACGGGGGGCAGCCCCAGCATTTT
CDR3: CASSLDGGQPQHF

V: TRBV18
size: NA
D: NA
J: TRBJ1-5
DNA: TGTGCCAGCTCACCACCGGGCATTTCGGGCAATCAGCCCCAGCATTTT
CDR3: CASSPPGISGNQPQHF

V: TRBV27
size: NA
D: NA
J: TRBJ2-6
DNA: TGTGCCAGTAACAGGGCTGGGGCCAACGTCCTGACTTTC
CDR3: CASNRAGANVLTF

V: TRBV19
size: NA
D: TRBD1
J: TRBJ2-4
DNA: TGTGCCAGTAGTATGGGACAGAAAAACATTCAGTACTTC
CDR3: CASSMGQKNIQYF

V: TRBV2
size: NA
D: TRBD1
J: TRBJ2-7
DNA: TGTGCCGGGGGACAGGAGACCTACGAGCAGTACTTC
CDR3: CAGGQETYEQYF

V: TRBV5-8
size: NA
D: TRBD1
J: TRBJ1-5
DNA: TGTGCCAGCAGCTTCGGGACAGATCTAGGCCAGCCCCAGCATTTT
CDR3: CASSFGTDLGQPQHF

V: TRBV18
size: NA
D: TRBD1
J: TRBJ2-7
DNA: TGTGCCAGCTCACCCCCCGACAGGGTAGCCTACGAGCAGTACTTC
CDR3: CASSPPDRVAYEQYF

V: TRBV5-1
size: NA
D: NA
J: TRBJ1-1
DNA: TGCGCCAGCAGCTTGGGCAGGGTGGCTGAAGCTTTCTTT
CDR3: CASSLGRVAEAFF

V: TRBV7-8
size: NA
D: TRBD2
J: TRBJ2-1
DNA: TGTGCCAGCAGCTTGAGCGGGGCCGGCAATGAGCAGTTCTTC
CDR3: CASSLSGAGNEQFF